This entry features one TCR beta chain sequence. What it recognizes is unknown. TCRdb's copy holds only in-frame clones and misses some; the assay was immunoSEQ multiplex PCR. This table has about 81,000 clones, about 89% appearing once. These data originate in a study of T cell responses to AZD1222 COVID-19 vaccine. Points from the study as a whole: Baseline seropositivity occurred in only 5 or 6 AZD1222 recipients. Spike-specific TCR breadth and depth rose after two AZD1222 doses.

Whether given at about 4 or about 12 weeks, second doses were pooled. CDR1 MNHEY and CDR2 SVGEGT come from the germline V gene. The V and J ends lost 2 bases and 0 bases respectively, with 8 bases between them. The CDR3 runs 14 residues. Material: peripheral blood, obtained 28 days after the second AZD1222 dose. This TCR was sampled from an adult who received the AZD1222 COVID-19 vaccine. V usage is TRBV6-2 or TRBV6-3 and J usage is TRBJ2-7; perhaps TRBD1 as D (6 bases). As DNA, the CDR3 is TGTGCCAGCAGTTACCGGGACAACTCCTACGAGCAGTACTTC. Translation: CASSYRDNSYEQYF.